Listed here are 8 T cell receptor beta chains from one sample, sequenced in a study of cytomegalovirus exposure and HLA in healthy donors. The study ran its PCR with 60 Vbeta and 13 Jbeta primers. TCRdb keeps only in-frame clones here, not all; method: immunoSEQ multiplex PCR. This sample carries more than 150,000 clones, roughly 87% of them seen once, and the ten largest clones take around 0.25%. Specimen: PBMCs. These receptors originate from a girl under two years old in good health and CMV-seronegative.

This sequence joins TRBV5-6 and TRBJ2-2, with TRBD2 as a possible D gene (7 bases). This CDR3 comprises 16 residues. V was trimmed by 3 bases and J by 0 bases, leaving 12 bases between them. CDR1 and CDR2 from the germline V gene are SGHDT and YYEEEE. CDR3 loop: CASSWGGQPNTGELFF. The CDR3 DNA sequence: TGTGCCAGCAGCTGGGGGGGCCAGCCGAACACCGGGGAGCTGTTTTTT. Supplemented by reference TRBV5-6 and TRBJ2-2, the full variable domain reads DAGVTQSPTHLIKTRGQQVTLRCSPKSGHDTVSWYQQALGQGPQFIFQYYEEEERQRGNFPDRFSGHQFPNYSSELNVNALLLGDSALYLCASSWGGQPNTGELFFGEGSRLTVL.

This chain uses TRBV2 with TRBJ2-3; a weak D match, TRBD2 (6 bases). There are 14 residues in the CDR3. Germline assignment: CDR1 SNHLY and CDR2 FYNNEI. V lost 8 bases to trimming and J lost 2 bases, with 14 bases between them. The CDR3 nucleotides are TGTGCCAGCCTCGGGGACTTCAACACAGATACGCAGTATTTT. It codes for CASLGDFNTDTQYF.

The genes are TRBV7-2 and TRBJ1-1; D not certain. Between the trimmed V and J ends, which lost 3 bases and 1 base, there was a span of 9 bases. The CDR3 loop spans 14 amino acids. The V gene's germline CDR1 is SGHTA and CDR2 FQGNSA. As DNA, the CDR3 is TGTGCCAGCAGCTTTGAGGAGGGGAACACTGAAGCTTTCTTT. Protein sequence: CASSFEEGNTEAFF.

This clone was detected once. The chain is built from TRBV29-1 and TRBJ2-5; TRBD1 might be the D (6 bases). In germline, CDR1 is SQVTM, CDR2 ANQGSEA. The CDR3 extends over 14 amino acids. V shed 5 bases and J shed 0 bases, with 13 bases lying between them. The CDR3 nucleotides are TGCAGCGTTCAATGGACAGCGAACCAAGAGACCCAGTACTTC. It specifies CSVQWTANQETQYF.

In its sample, this clone was seen a few times. V is TRBV6-5 and J is TRBJ2-1; tentatively, D is TRBD2 (6 bases). CDR1 MNHEY and CDR2 SVGAGI come from the germline V gene. V shed 1 base and J shed 0 bases, with 7 bases lying between them. This CDR3 is built from 15 residues. The CDR3 nucleotides are TGTGCCAGCAGTTACTTGGGGGGCTCCTACAATGAGCAGTTCTTC. The encoded protein is CASSYLGGSYNEQFF.

The V and J genes are TRBV30 and TRBJ1-3; possible D gene TRBD1, 5 bases. CDR1 and CDR2 from the germline V gene are GTSNPN and SVGIG (reference sequence). The CDR3 is 14 residues long. V was pared by 3 bases and J by 0 bases, with 9 bases between. The CDR3 protein is CAWSRVLSGNTIYF. CDR3 bases: TGTGCCTGGAGCAGGGTTCTCTCTGGAAACACCATATATTTT.

The chain recombines TRBV5-6 with TRBJ2-3, with D perhaps TRBD1 (6 bases). This CDR3 is 14 amino acids long. Germline assignment: CDR1 SGHDT and CDR2 YYEEEE. The V and J ends lost 0 bases and 4 bases respectively, with 9 bases between them. In DNA form, the CDR3 reads TGTGCCAGCAGCTTGGCTGGGGGCGCAGATACGCAGTATTTT. Translated: CASSLAGGADTQYF.

The rearrangement joins TRBV27 to TRBJ2-3; 7 bases match TRBD2. J gave up 4 bases and V 3 bases, and 7 bases lay outside the gene matches. This CDR3 region has 15 residues. Germline V gene sequence: CDR1 MNHEY, CDR2 SMNVEV (reference sequence). The CDR3 DNA follows: TGTGCCAGCAGTTTTGGCGGGAGTTTCGCAGATACGCAGTATTTT. Translation gives CASSFGGSFADTQYF.